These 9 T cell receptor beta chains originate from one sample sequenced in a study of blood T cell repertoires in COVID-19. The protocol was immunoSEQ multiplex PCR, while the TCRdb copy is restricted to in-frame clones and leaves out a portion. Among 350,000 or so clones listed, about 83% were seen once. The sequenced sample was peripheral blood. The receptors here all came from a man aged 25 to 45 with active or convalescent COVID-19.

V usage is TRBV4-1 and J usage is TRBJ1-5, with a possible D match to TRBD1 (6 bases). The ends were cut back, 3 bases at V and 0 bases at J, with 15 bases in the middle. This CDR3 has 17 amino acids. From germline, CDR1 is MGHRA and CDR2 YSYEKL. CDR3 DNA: TGCGCCAGCAGCCACTCTACAGGGCGATATAGCAATCAGCCCCAGCATTTT. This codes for CASSHSTGRYSNQPQHF.

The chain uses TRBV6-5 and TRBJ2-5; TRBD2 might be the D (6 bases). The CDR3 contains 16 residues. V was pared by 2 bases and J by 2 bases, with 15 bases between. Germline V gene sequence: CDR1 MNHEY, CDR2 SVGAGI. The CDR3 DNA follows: TGTGCCAGCAGTTACACCCCGGGACTCAGGCAAGAGACCCAGTACTTC. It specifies CASSYTPGLRQETQYF.

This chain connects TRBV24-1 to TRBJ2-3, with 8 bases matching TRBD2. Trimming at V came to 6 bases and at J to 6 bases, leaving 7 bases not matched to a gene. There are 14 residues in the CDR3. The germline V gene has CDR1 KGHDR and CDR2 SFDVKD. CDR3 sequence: CATSLAGNVDTQYF. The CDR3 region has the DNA TGTGCCACCAGTCTAGCGGGCAATGTGGATACGCAGTATTTT.

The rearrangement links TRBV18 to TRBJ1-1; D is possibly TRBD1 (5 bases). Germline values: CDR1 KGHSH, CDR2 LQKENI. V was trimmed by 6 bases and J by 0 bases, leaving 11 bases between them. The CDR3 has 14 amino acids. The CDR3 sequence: CASSDNYMNTEAFF. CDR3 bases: TGTGCCAGCTCGGACAATTACATGAACACTGAAGCTTTCTTT.

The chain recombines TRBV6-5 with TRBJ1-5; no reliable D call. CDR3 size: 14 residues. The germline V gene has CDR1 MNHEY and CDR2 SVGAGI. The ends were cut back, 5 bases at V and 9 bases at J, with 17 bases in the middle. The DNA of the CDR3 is TGTGCCAGCAGTAGGGAGAGGGCCGGTCGGCCCCAGCATTTT. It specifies CASSRERAGRPQHF.

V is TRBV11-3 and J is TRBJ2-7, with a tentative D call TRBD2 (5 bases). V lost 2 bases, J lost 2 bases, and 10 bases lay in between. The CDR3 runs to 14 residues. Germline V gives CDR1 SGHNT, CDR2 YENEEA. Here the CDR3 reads CASSLSSGTYEQYF. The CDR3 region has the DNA TGTGCCAGCAGCTTATCCAGCGGAACCTACGAGCAGTACTTC.

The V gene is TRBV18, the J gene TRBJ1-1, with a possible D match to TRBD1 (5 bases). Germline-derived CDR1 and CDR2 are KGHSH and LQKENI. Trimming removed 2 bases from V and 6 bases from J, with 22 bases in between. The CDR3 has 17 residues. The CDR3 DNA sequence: TGTGCCAGCTCACCAAGGCCAAAAGGGGCGGGAATCCCTGAAGCTTTCTTT. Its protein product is CASSPRPKGAGIPEAFF.

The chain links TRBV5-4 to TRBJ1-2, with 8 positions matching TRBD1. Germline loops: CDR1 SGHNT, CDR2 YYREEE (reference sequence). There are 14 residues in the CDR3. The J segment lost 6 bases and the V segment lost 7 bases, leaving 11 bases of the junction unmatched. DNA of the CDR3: TGTGCCAGCTATGCCCGGGACAGGATCAATGGCTACACCTTC. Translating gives CASYARDRINGYTF. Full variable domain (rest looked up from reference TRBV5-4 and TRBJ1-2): ETGVTQSPTHLIKTRGQQVTLRCSSQSGHNTVSWYQQALGQGPQFIFQYYREEENGRGNFPPRFSGLQFPNYSSELNVNALELDDSALYLCASYARDRINGYTFGSGTRLTVV.

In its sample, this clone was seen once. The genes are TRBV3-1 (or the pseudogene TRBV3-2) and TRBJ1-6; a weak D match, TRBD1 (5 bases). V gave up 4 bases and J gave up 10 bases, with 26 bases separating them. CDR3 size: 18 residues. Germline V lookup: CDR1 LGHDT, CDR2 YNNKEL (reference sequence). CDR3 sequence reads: CASSLKFGTNHNLSPLHF. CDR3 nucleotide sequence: TGTGCCAGCAGCCTCAAATTCGGGACTAACCATAATTTGTCACCCCTCCACTTT.